This T cell receptor (beta chain) was documented in a study of human T cells and chemical hapten exposure. For the study at large: Patch tests put 0.01% DPC on the upper back, and the results were checked at 6 days. Patients, chiefly female, had alopecia areata, totalis or universalis. Whole-study findings and limits: Controls had significantly fewer large CDR3 similarity clusters than were formed by expanded TCRs.

Sample time point: patch test 3, about 24 weeks after DPC sensitization. As to treatment: therapeutic diphenylcyclopropenone sensitization with weekly scalp DPC. It was from unfractionated whole blood that total RNA was extracted. As to this clonotype: Its antigen is currently unknown.

CDR1 is SQVTM and CDR2 is ANQGSEA in the germline V gene. The V segment lost 4 bases and the J segment 4 bases; nucleotides outside the gene matches: 6. The CDR3 spans 14 residues. In TCRdb, the RACE reads were re-called with MiXCR into one record per CDR3 protein. The sample lists 30,000 to 40,000 distinct CDR3 sequences; about 13% were seen once. This clonotype originated in a woman aged 40 to 49 with alopecia areata. Some clones in this sample may be carry-over from other donors' samples. The sequencing here drew on whole blood, taken in connection with sensitization to the hapten diphenylcyclopropenone (DPC). This sequence joins TRBV29-1 and TRBJ2-1; 8 bases map to TRBD2. CDR3 DNA sequence: TGCAGCGTTGGATTAGCGGGGAAGTACAATGAGCAGTTCTTC. Its translation is CSVGLAGKYNEQFF.